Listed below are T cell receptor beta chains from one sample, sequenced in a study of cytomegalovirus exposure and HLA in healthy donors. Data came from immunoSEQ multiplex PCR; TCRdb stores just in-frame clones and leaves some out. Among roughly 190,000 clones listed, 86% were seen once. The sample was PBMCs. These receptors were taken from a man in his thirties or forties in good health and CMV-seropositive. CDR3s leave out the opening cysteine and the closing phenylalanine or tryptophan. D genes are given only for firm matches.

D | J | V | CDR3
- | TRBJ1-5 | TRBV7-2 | ASSLAATGSQPQH
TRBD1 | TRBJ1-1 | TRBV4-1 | ASSRLTGSNTEAF
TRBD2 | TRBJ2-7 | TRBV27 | ASSLSIGAGEGHEQY
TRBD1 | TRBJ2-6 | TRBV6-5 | ASRRDRAGANVLT
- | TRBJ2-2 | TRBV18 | ASSPRIGSQSTGELF
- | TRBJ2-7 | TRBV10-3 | AISEERDEQY
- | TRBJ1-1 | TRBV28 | ASRENRGPGGVEAF
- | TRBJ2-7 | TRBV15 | ATSRERFGSYEQY
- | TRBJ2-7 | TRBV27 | ASSRKRESSYEQY
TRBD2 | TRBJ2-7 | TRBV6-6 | ASSGTSGSYEQY
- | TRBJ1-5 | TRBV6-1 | ASVLGPVSNQPQH
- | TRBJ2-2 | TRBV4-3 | ASSQLYTGAGELF
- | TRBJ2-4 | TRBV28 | ASSLSRDIQY
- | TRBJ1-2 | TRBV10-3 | AISPDSYYGYT
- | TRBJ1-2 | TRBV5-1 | ASSLDSRDYGYT
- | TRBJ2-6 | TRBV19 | ASTRTVVTGANVLT
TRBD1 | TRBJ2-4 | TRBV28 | ASRPDRGWGQNIQY
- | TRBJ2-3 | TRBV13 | ASSLGLASTDTQY
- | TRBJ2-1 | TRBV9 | ASSVDVGVEQF
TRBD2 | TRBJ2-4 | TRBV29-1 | SVEDRREGLAKNIQY
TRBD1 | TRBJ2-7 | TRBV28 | ASTADRVPYEQY
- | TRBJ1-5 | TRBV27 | ASSLFPNQPQH
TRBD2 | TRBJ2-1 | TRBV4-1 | ASSHWIGTSGGYNEQF
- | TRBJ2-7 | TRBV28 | ASSLTGNRGSYEQY
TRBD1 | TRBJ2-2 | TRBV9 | ASSVGQGAYTGELF
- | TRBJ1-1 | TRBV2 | ASSPWGGLARAF
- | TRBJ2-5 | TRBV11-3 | ASSLDSQGQETQY
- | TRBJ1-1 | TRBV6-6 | ASSYSNPNTEAF
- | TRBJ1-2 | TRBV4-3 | ASSQALGGFGGYT
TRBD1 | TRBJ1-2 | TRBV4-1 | ASSRTTGGAEGYT
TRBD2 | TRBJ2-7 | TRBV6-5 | ASSYGKRGRRQY